The 21 T cell receptor beta chains below come from one sample, sequenced in a study of tumor-infiltrating lymphocytes in primary liver carcinoma (dated by TCRdb to 2017 to 2019). The listed sequencing device is Illumina HiSeq 2500. Using a constant-region primer and ProtoScript II reverse transcriptase, TCRbeta-specific cDNA was reverse-transcribed from approximately 0.55 ug total RNA. Construction of the TCRbeta libraries relied on three nested rounds of multiplex PCR, following a slightly modified ARM-PCR procedure. Each of the first two PCR rounds ran for approximately 9 cycles and used multiplex TRBV1-TRBV30 forward primers together with a Cbeta reverse primer. TCRdb trimmed the raw reads at Q25, called clones with MiXCR and kept productive beta chains. Merged by CDR3 protein, the rows form single entries marked with the most common genes and DNA. Here the sample has roughly 120,000 distinct CDR3 sequences; around 64% occur a single time. 7% to 10% of the sample lies in the top ten.

Total RNA and DNA were co-extracted without cell sorting from roughly 20-30 mg of bulk tissue using the AllPrep DNA/RNA mini kit. The sample was liver tumor tissue from sampling region 3. What the cell subset or site label conveys for this sample: tumor region T3, left-lateral pole. The receptors derive from a woman aged 55 to 70 with primary liver carcinoma and hepatitis B virus infection.

The gene calls are TRBV19 and TRBJ1-5; D is unresolved. V lost 1 base, J lost 2 bases, and 9 bases lay in between. The V gene's germline CDR1 is LNHDA and CDR2 SQIVND (reference sequence). CDR3 size: 15 residues. CDR3 sequence reads: CASSIAGLGNQPQHF. The CDR3 DNA sequence: TGTGCCAGTAGTATAGCAGGACTGGGCAATCAGCCCCAGCATTTT.

There are many counts of this clonotype. V is TRBV6-5 and J is TRBJ2-2, with 8 nucleotides matching TRBD2. Germline CDR1 and CDR2: MNHEY and SVGAGI. V lost 8 bases, J lost 1 base, and 3 bases stayed unmatched. CDR3 size: 14 residues. The CDR3: CASWREENTGELFF. In DNA form, the CDR3 reads TGTGCCAGCTGGCGGGAGGAGAACACCGGGGAGCTGTTTTTT.

The sample holds many counts of this clonotype. The genes are TRBV14 and TRBJ2-2, with 9 bases that match TRBD2. Germline V CDR1 and CDR2: SGHDN, FVKESK. V dropped 4 bases and J dropped 6; count of bases not matched to a gene: 12. The CDR3 runs 17 residues. The CDR3 reads CASSLPLIAGVSGELFF. CDR3 bases: TGTGCCAGCAGCCTCCCCCTGATAGCGGGAGTTTCCGGGGAGCTGTTTTTT.

This clonotype was counted between two and nine times. The chain uses TRBV15 and TRBJ1-1; D not resolved. The CDR3 is 15 amino acids. Trimming took 0 bases from V and 1 from J, leaving 9 bases between them. CDR1 is LNHNV, CDR2 YYDKDF, per germline (reference sequence). Here the CDR3 reads CATSRDRQPNTEAFF. CDR3 bases: TGTGCCACCAGCAGAGACCGGCAGCCGAACACTGAAGCTTTCTTT.

This clonotype was counted a few times. This may stem from a read error, because a much larger clone lies one nucleotide away. J is TRBJ2-2 and V is TRBV4-2, with TRBD1 matching 10 bases. CDR3 length equals 15 residues. Germline values: CDR1 LGHNA, CDR2 YNFKEQ. This CDR3 reads CDSSPTGGRTGELFF. The CDR3 nucleotides read TGTGACAGCAGCCCGACAGGGGGCCGAACCGGGGAGCTGTTTTTT.

This clonotype came up many times. The rearrangement uses TRBV6-1 and TRBJ2-1; 13 bases match TRBD2. Trimming removed 7 bases from V and 0 bases from J; junction bases left unmatched: 9. Germline V gene data show CDR1 as MNHNS and CDR2 as SASEGT. The CDR3 is made up of 18 amino acids. Written as DNA, the CDR3 is TGTGCCAGCAAAAGTAGGACTAGCGGGGGTAGCTCCTACAATGAGCAGTTCTTC. This encodes CASKSRTSGGSSYNEQFF.

Only a few counts were recorded for this clonotype. Germline and junction disagree at one end, which may indicate a read error. The chain carries TRBV14 and TRBJ2-1; 12 nucleotides line up with TRBD2. CDR3 size: 18 residues. CDR1 is SGHDN and CDR2 is FVKESK in the germline V gene. This CDR3 is CASSTRTSGIGSYNEQFF. The CDR3 DNA reads as TGTGCCAGCAGCACTCGGACTAGCGGGATTGGCTCCTACAATGAGCAGTTCTTT.

This clonotype was seen repeatedly, ten times or more. The chain carries TRBV5-1 and TRBJ2-7; 8 nucleotides agree with TRBD1. The length of the CDR3 is 14 residues. Unmatched junction bases numbered 2, after V lost 1 base and J lost 2 bases. Germline V lookup: CDR1 SGHRS, CDR2 YFSETQ. CDR3 nucleotides: TGCGCCAGCAGCTTGACAGGGGGTACCTACGAGCAGTACTTC. Its protein is CASSLTGGTYEQYF.

This chain joins TRBV10-3 and TRBJ1-3, with 8 bases identical to TRBD1. V was clipped by 6 bases and J by 2 bases; unmatched bases: 6. CDR1 is ENHRY, CDR2 SYGVKD, per germline. The CDR3 loop spans 15 amino acids. CDR3 bases: TGTGCCATCAGCGATACAGGGGGAGCTGGAAACACCATATATTTT. Its translation is CAISDTGGAGNTIYF.

Concerning this clonotype itself: The junction departs from the called germline gene at one end, perhaps through a read error. The chain recombines TRBV20-1 with TRBJ2-3; D possibly corresponds to TRBD1 (6 bases). The CDR3 loop spans 13 amino acids. Germline V gene sequence: CDR1 DFQATT, CDR2 SNEGSKA (reference sequence). The CDR3, as DNA: TGCAGTGCTAACAGGGAAAGCACAGATACGCAATATTTT. The encoded protein is CSANRESTDTQYF.

V is TRBV6-9 and J is TRBJ2-1; possibly TRBD2 for D (5 bases). The V end lost 4 bases, the J end lost 6 bases, and 16 bases lay between the germline ends. The CDR3 runs 15 residues. The germline CDR1 and CDR2 sequences are MNHGY and SVAAGI. CDR3 nucleotides: TGTGCCAGCAGTTTCCATAGCGCTACCTTCAATGAGCAGTTCTTC. This gives the protein CASSFHSATFNEQFF.

Turning to this clonotype: The junction does not match germline at one end; this may be a read error. The chain has TRBV28 and TRBJ1-1, with D possibly being TRBD1 (6 bases). CDR3 length: 12 amino acids. The germline CDR1 and CDR2 sequences are MDHEN and SYDVKM. CDR3 protein: CDSTGQSTEAFF. As DNA, the CDR3 is TGTGACAGCACAGGACAGAGCACTGAAGCTTTCTTT.

The chain uses TRBV6-4 and TRBJ2-1, with a weak D call TRBD1 (5 bases). V was cut by 2 bases and J by 8 bases, with 16 bases left in between. CDR1 MRHNA and CDR2 SNTAGT come from the germline V gene. The CDR3 sequence is 15 residues long. The CDR3 sequence is CASSDGAGGRDEQFF. CDR3 sequence (DNA): TGTGCCAGCAGTGACGGGGCAGGCGGACGAGATGAGCAGTTCTTC.

In this sample, this clonotype turned up a few times. The chain employs TRBV7-9 and TRBJ2-7, with 7 bases lining up with TRBD2. J gave up 11 bases and V 1 base, and 8 bases lay outside the gene matches. The CDR3 spans 13 residues. Germline V gene data show CDR1 as SEHNR and CDR2 as FQNEAQ (reference sequence). The CDR3 nucleotides are TGTGCCAGCAGCTTAGGCGCAGCGGGAATAGAGTACTTC. The encoded protein is CASSLGAAGIEYF.

A remark on this clonotype: A read error may produce the germline difference seen at one junction end. This chain uses TRBV10-3 with TRBJ2-7, with D perhaps being TRBD1 or TRBD2 (5 bases each). Per the germline V gene, CDR1 is ENHRY and CDR2 is SYGVKD. The CDR3 contains 14 residues. As DNA, the CDR3 is TGTGTCATCAGTGAGGGCAGGGAACTCTACGAGCAGTACTTC. Translating it yields CVISEGRELYEQYF.

J is TRBJ2-2 and V is TRBV10-3, with D possibly TRBD1 on 5 matching bases. This CDR3 has 12 residues. CDR1 is ENHRY and CDR2 is SYGVKD in the germline V gene. V was shortened by 6 bases and J by 7 bases, with 9 bases between the two germline ends. The CDR3 coding sequence is TGTGCCATCAGCCAGGGTGGCGGGGAGCTGTTTTTT. Translating it yields CAISQGGGELFF.

To note about this clonotype: Since the CDR3 does not end with the conserved phenylalanine or tryptophan, this likely comes from a read error. The chain recombines TRBV11-2 with TRBJ2-1; TRBD2 aligns across 7 bases. Looked up from germline, CDR1 is SGHAT and CDR2 is FQNNGV. The CDR3 loop spans 16 amino acids. The CDR3 nucleotides read TGTGCCAACAGCTTAGGAGGCGGGAGTTTCTACAATGAGCAGTTCTTG. This gives the protein CANSLGGGSFYNEQFL.

On this clonotype itself: One end of the junction is discordant with germline, which a read error may explain. The CDR3 nucleotides are TGTGTCAGCAGTCCGGGACGGTCTAGCGGGAGGGGGCAGTTCTTC. Its protein is CVSSPGRSSGRGQFF. V gene TRBV12-3 or TRBV12-4 combines with J gene TRBJ2-1; 12 bases match TRBD2. The CDR3 totals 15 residues.

Worth noting for this clonotype: This could be a read error, since a much larger clone is one nucleotide away. The chain uses TRBV7-8 and TRBJ2-5; D is perhaps TRBD2 (6 bases). The germline CDR1 and CDR2 sequences are SGHVS and FQNEAQ. The CDR3 totals 13 residues. CDR3 sequence reads: CASNLSYGEAQYF. The CDR3 DNA sequence: TGTGCCAGCAACTTATCCTACGGGGAGGCCCAGTACTTC.

V gene TRBV5-1 combines with J gene TRBJ2-3; 7 bases align to TRBD2. Germline CDR1 and CDR2: SGHRS and YFSETQ. This CDR3 contains 14 residues. Trimming removed 0 bases from V and 4 bases from J; junction bases left unmatched: 2. The CDR3 spells CASSLGLAADTQYF. Written as DNA, the CDR3 is TGCGCCAGCAGCTTGGGGCTAGCGGCAGATACGCAGTATTTT.

There are a few counts of this clonotype. This sequence joins TRBV7-9 and TRBJ2-1; 7 nucleotides match TRBD1. Germline V gene lookup returns CDR1 SEHNR and CDR2 FQNEAQ (reference sequence). Unmatched junction bases numbered 11, after V lost 1 base and J lost 8 bases. The CDR3 covers 16 residues. As DNA, the CDR3 is TGTGCCAGCAGCTTAGGTTGGACAGGCCCTGGGGATGAGCAGTTCTTC. Protein sequence: CASSLGWTGPGDEQFF.